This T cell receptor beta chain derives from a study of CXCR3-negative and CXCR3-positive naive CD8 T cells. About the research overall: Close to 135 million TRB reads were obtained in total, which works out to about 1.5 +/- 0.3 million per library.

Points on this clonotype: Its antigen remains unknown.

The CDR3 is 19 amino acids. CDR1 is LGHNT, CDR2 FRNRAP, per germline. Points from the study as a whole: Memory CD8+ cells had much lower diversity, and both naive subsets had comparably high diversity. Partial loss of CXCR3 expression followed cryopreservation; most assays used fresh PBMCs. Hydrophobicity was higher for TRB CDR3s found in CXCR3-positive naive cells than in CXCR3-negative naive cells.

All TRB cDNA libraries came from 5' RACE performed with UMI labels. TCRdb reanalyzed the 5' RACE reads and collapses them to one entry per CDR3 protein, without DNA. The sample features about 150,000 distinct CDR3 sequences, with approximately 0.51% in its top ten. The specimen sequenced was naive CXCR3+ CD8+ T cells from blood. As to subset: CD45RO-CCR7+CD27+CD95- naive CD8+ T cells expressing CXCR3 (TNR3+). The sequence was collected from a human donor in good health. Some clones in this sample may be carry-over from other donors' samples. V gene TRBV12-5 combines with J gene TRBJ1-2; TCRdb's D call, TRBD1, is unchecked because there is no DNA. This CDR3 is CASGPTTGTGRGEGYGYTF. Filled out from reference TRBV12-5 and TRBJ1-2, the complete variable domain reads DARVTQTPRHKVTEMGQEVTMRCQPILGHNTVFWYRQTMMQGLELLAYFRNRAPLDDSGMPKDRFSAEMPDATLATLKIQPSEPRDSAVYFCASGPTTGTGRGEGYGYTFGSGTRLTVV.